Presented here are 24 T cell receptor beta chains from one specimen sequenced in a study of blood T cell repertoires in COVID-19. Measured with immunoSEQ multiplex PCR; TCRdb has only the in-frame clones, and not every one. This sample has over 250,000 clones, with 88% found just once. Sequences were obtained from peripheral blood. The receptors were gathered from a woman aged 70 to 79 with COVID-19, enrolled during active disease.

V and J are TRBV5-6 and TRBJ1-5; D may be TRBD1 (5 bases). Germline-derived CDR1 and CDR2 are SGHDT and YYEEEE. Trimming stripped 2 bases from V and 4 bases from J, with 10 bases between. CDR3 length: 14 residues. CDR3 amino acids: CASSFQGLNQPQHF. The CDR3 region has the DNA TGTGCCAGCAGCTTTCAGGGACTAAATCAGCCCCAGCATTTT.

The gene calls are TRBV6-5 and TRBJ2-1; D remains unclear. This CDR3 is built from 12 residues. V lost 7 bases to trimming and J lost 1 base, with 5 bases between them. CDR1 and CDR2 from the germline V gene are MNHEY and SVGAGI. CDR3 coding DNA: TGTGCCAGCACCACATCCTACAATGAGCAGTTCTTC. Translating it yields CASTTSYNEQFF.

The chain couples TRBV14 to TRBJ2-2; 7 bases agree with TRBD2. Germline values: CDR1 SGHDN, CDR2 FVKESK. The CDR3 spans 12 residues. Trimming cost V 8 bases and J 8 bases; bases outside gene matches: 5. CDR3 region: CASRLATGELFF. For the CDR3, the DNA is TGTGCCAGCCGACTAGCAACGGGGGAGCTGTTTTTT.

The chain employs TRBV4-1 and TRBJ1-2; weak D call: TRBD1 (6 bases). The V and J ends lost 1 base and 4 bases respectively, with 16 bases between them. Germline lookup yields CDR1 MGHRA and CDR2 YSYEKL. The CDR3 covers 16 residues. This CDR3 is CASSQVLGGRFYGYTF. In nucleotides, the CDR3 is TGCGCCAGCAGCCAAGTCCTGGGGGGGCGTTTCTATGGCTACACCTTC.

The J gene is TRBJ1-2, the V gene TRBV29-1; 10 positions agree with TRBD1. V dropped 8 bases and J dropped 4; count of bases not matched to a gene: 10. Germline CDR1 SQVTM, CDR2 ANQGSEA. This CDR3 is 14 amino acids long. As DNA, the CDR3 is TGCAGCATCACCTCCGGACAGGGGGGCTATGGCTACACCTTC. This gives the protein CSITSGQGGYGYTF. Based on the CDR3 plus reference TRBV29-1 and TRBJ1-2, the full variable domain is SAVISQKPSRDICQRGTSLTIQCQVDSQVTMMFWYRQQPGQSLTLIATANQGSEATYESGFVIDKFPISRPNLTFSTLTVSNMSPEDSSIYLCSITSGQGGYGYTFGSGTRLTVV.

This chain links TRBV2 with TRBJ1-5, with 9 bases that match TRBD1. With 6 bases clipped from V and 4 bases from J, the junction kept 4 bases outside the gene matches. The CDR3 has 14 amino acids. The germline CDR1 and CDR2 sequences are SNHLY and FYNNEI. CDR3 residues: CASSRDRANQPQHF. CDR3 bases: TGTGCCAGCAGCCGGGACAGGGCTAATCAGCCCCAGCATTTT.

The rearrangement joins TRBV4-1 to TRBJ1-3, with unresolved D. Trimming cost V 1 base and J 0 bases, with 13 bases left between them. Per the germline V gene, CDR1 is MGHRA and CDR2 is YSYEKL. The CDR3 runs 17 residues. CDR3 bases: TGCGCCAGCAGCCAAGTCCGGGGTGTAAACTCTGGAAACACCATATATTTT. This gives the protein CASSQVRGVNSGNTIYF.

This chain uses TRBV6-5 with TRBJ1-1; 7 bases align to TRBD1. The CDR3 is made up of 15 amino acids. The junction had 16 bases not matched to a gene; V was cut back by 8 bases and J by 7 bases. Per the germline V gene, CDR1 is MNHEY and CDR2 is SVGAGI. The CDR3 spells CASGWTGHLGSEAFF. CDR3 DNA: TGTGCCAGCGGGTGGACAGGACACCTTGGCAGTGAAGCTTTCTTT.

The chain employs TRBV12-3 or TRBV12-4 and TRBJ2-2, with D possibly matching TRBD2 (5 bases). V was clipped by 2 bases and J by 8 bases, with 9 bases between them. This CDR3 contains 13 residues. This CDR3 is CASSLIGVGELFF. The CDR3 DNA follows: TGTGCCAGCAGTTTAATCGGGGTTGGGGAGCTGTTTTTT.

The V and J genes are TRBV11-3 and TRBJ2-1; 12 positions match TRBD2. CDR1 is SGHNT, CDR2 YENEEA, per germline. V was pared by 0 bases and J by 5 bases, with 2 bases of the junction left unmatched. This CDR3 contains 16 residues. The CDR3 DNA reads TGTGCCAGCAGCTTAGAGTCTAGCGGGGGGGACAATGAGCAGTTCTTC. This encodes CASSLESSGGDNEQFF.

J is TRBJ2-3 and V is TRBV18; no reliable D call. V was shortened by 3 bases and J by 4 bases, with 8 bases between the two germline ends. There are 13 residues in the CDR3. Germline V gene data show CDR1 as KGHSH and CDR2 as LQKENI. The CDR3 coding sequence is TGTGCCAGCTCACCCGTTACTTCAGATACGCAGTATTTT. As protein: CASSPVTSDTQYF. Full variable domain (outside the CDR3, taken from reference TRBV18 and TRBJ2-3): NAGVMQNPRHLVRRRGQEARLRCSPMKGHSHVYWYRQLPEEGLKFMVYLQKENIIDESGMPKERFSAEFPKEGPSILRIQQVVRGDSAAYFCASSPVTSDTQYFGPGTRLTVL.

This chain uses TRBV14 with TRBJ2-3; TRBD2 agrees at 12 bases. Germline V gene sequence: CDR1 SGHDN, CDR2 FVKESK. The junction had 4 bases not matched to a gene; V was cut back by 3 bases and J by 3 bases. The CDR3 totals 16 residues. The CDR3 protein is CASSHRTSGTTDTQYF. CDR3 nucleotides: TGTGCCAGCAGCCACCGGACTAGCGGGACGACAGATACGCAGTATTTT.

The CDR3 DNA follows: TGTGCCAGTAGTACAAGGACAGGGTTTAGCAATCAGCCCCAGCATTTT. This sequence encodes CASSTRTGFSNQPQHF. The gene calls are TRBV19 and TRBJ1-5, with TRBD1 matching 8 bases. The CDR3 has 16 amino acids. The trim removed 4 bases at V and 0 bases at J, leaving 5 bases unmatched. Germline CDR1 and CDR2: LNHDA and SQIVND (reference sequence).

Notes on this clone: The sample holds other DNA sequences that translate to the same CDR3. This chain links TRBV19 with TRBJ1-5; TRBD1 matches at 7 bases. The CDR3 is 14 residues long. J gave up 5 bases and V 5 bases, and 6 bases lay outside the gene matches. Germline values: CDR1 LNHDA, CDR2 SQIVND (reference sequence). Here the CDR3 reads CASSPDRADQPQHF. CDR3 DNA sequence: TGTGCCAGTAGTCCCGACAGGGCGGATCAGCCCCAGCATTTT.

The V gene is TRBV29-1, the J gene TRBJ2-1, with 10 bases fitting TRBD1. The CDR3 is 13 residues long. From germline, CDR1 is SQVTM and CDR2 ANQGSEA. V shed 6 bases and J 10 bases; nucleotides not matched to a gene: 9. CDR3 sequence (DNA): TGCAGCGTACCGGGACAGGGGACTGGAGAGCAGTTCTTC. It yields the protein CSVPGQGTGEQFF.

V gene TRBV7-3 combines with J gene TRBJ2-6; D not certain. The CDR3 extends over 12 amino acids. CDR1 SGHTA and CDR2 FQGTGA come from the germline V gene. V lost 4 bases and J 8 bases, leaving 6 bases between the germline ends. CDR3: CASSSQSNVLTF. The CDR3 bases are TGTGCCAGCAGCTCCCAGTCCAACGTCCTGACTTTC.

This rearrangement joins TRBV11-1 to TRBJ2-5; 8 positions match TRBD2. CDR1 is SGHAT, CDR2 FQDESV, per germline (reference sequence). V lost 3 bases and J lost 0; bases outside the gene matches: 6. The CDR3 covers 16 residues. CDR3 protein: CASSLALAGHQETQYF. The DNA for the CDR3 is TGTGCCAGCAGCTTGGCGCTAGCGGGCCACCAAGAGACCCAGTACTTC. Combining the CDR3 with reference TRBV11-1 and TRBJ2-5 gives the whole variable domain EAEVAQSPRYKITEKSQAVAFWCDPISGHATLYWYRQILGQGPELLVQFQDESVVDDSQLPKDRFSAERLKGVDSTLKIQPAELGDSAMYLCASSLALAGHQETQYFGPGTRLLVL.

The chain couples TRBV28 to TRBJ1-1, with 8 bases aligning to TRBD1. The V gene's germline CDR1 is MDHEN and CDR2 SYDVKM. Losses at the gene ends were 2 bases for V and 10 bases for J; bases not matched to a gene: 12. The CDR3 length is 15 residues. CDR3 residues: CASSLQGAAEGVAFF. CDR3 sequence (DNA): TGTGCCAGCAGTTTACAGGGGGCCGCGGAGGGTGTAGCTTTCTTT.

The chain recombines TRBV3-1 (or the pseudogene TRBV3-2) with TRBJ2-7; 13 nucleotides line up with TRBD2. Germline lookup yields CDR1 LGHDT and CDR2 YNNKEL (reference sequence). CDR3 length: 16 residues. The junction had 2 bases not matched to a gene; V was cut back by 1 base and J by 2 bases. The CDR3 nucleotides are TGTGCCAGCAGCCAAGGCGGGACTAGCGGGACCTACGAGCAGTACTTC. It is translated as CASSQGGTSGTYEQYF.

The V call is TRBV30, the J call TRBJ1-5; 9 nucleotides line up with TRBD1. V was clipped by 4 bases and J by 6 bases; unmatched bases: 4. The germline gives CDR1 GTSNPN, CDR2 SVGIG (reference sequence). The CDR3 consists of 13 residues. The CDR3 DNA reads TGTGCCTGGACCCCGGACAGGGGTCAGCCCCAGCATTTT. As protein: CAWTPDRGQPQHF.

The CDR3 loop is CASSLAVGSSYEQYF. Here the CDR3 DNA reads TGCGCCAGCAGCTTGGCTGTCGGGAGCTCCTACGAGCAGTACTTC. This chain connects TRBV5-1 to TRBJ2-7; perhaps TRBD2 as D (6 bases). With 0 bases removed from V and 0 bases from J, the gap between germline ends came to 10 bases. Per germline, CDR1 SGHRS and CDR2 YFSETQ. This CDR3 contains 15 residues.

DNA for the CDR3: TGTGCCAGCAGTGAATGGCTCTCTGGAAACACCATATATTTT. This translates into CASSEWLSGNTIYF. The V call is TRBV6-1, the J call TRBJ1-3; D not certain. The V gene lost 2 bases and the J gene lost 0 bases, with 5 bases spanning the gap. The germline V gene has CDR1 MNHNS and CDR2 SASEGT. The CDR3 is made up of 14 amino acids.

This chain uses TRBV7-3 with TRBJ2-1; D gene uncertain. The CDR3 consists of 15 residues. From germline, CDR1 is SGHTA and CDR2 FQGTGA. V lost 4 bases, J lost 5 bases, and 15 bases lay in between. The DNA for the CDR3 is TGTGCCAGCAGCTCTAAGATGACACCTCACAATGAGCAGTTCTTC. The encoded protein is CASSSKMTPHNEQFF.

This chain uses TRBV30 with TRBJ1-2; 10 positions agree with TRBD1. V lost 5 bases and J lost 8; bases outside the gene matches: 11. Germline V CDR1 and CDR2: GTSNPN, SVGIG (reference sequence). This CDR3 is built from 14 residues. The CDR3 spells CAWDRGTGVYGYTF. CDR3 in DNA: TGTGCCTGGGACCGGGGGACAGGGGTTTACGGCTACACCTTC.